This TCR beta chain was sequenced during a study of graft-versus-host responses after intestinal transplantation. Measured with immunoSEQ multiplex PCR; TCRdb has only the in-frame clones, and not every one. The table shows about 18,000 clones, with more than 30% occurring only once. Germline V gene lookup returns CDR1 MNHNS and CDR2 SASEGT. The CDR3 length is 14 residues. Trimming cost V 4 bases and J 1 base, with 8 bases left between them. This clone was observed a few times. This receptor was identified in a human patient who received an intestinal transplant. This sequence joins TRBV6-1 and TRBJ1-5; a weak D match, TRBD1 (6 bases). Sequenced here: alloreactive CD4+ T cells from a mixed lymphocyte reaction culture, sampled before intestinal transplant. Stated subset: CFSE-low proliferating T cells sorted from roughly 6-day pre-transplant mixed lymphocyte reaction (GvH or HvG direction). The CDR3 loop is CASSVRGSNQPQHF. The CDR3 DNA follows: TGTGCCAGCAGTGTCAGGGGAAGCAATCAGCCCCAGCATTTT.